This is a list of T cell receptor beta chains from one sample in a study of blood T cell repertoires in COVID-19. Assay: immunoSEQ multiplex PCR; the TCRdb copy retains only in-frame clones and omits some. The repertoire consists of more than 300,000 clones, with about 87% occurring once and the leading ten covering less than 11%. The sequenced material came from peripheral blood. All receptors derive from a woman in her twenties or thirties with COVID-19, enrolled during active disease. Each CDR3 is given with its conserved first and last residue. Fields, in order: clone size, CDR3 length, D gene, J gene, V gene, CDR3 protein, CDR3 DNA. D genes are given only for firm matches. Clone size is stated in some rows and not others, as once, few, many or a class when expanded.

NA,14,NA,TRBJ2-3,TRBV30,CAWSRQGSTDTQYF,TGTGCCTGGAGTAGGCAGGGAAGTACAGATACGCAGTATTTT
NA,12,NA,TRBJ2-7,TRBV30,CAWSMGGYEQYF,TGTGCCTGGAGTATGGGGGGATACGAGCAGTACTTC
NA,15,TRBD1,TRBJ1-1,TRBV5-4,CASSPDRGLNTEAFF,TGTGCCAGCAGCCCTGACAGGGGACTGAACACTGAAGCTTTCTTT
NA,10,NA,TRBJ2-7,TRBV20-1,CSASYSEQYF,TGCAGTGCTAGTTATAGCGAGCAGTACTTC
NA,14,TRBD1,TRBJ2-2,TRBV5-1,CASFPGGNAGELFF,TGCGCCAGTTTTCCAGGGGGAAACGCCGGGGAGCTGTTTTTT
NA,15,NA,TRBJ2-7,TRBV5-1,CASTLGQGLSYEQYF,TGCGCCAGCACCCTAGGGCAGGGCCTCTCCTACGAGCAGTACTTC
NA,15,NA,TRBJ2-3,TRBV11-1,CASSFGGRPTDTQYF,TGTGCCAGCAGCTTTGGGGGCAGACCCACAGATACGCAGTATTTT
NA,17,TRBD2,TRBJ2-3,TRBV30,CAWSRSRLAGGGDTQYF,TGTGCCTGGAGTCGATCCCGACTAGCGGGAGGGGGAGATACGCAGTATTTT
NA,16,TRBD2,TRBJ2-7,TRBV3-1/TRBV3-2,CASSQILAGDPYEQYF,TGTGCCAGCAGCCAAATCCTAGCGGGAGATCCCTACGAGCAGTACTTC
once,15,TRBD2,TRBJ2-2,TRBV6-2/TRBV6-3,CASSYGTTNTGELFF,TGTGCCAGCAGTTACGGGACTACCAACACCGGGGAGCTGTTTTTT
NA,13,NA,TRBJ2-7,TRBV3-1/TRBV3-2,CASSPARGYEQYF,TGTGCCAGCAGCCCAGCTCGGGGCTACGAGCAGTACTTC
NA,14,NA,TRBJ1-1,TRBV5-1,CASSLGGSEGEAFF,TGCGCCAGCAGCCTGGGAGGGAGTGAGGGAGAAGCTTTCTTT
NA,16,NA,TRBJ1-3,TRBV5-6,CASSFRGSDTRNTIYF,TGTGCCAGCAGCTTCCGGGGGAGCGATACCCGAAACACCATATATTTT
NA,13,NA,TRBJ2-5,TRBV28,CASSSIPGETQYF,TGTGCCAGCAGTTCAATCCCGGGGGAGACCCAGTACTTC
NA,13,NA,TRBJ1-2,TRBV7-3,CASSPGTSIGTAF,TGTGCCAGCAGCCCGGGGACATCCATCGGGACGGCCTTC
NA,12,NA,TRBJ2-7,TRBV13,CASSLTGYEQYF,TGTGCCAGCAGCTTAACGGGGTACGAGCAGTACTTC
NA,16,TRBD2,TRBJ2-3,TRBV3-1/TRBV3-2,CASSPLAGGLTDTQYF,TGTGCCAGCAGCCCTTTAGCGGGAGGGTTGACAGATACGCAGTATTTT
NA,14,TRBD2,TRBJ2-3,TRBV19,CASSIGLATDTQYF,TGTGCCAGTAGTATCGGACTAGCAACAGATACGCAGTATTTT
NA,17,TRBD2,TRBJ2-2,TRBV4-2,CASGVREGDGPTGELFF,TGTGCCAGCGGGGTGCGGGAGGGTGACGGTCCCACCGGGGAGCTGTTTTTT